This is a list of T cell receptor beta chains from one sample in a study of long-term antiretroviral therapy in people with HIV. Method: immunoSEQ multiplex PCR; TCRdb's copy keeps in-frame clones and lacks some. This table has about 36,000 clones, approximately 80% appearing once. The sample in question was unsorted PBMCs, obtained 3.4 years after starting antiretroviral therapy. The receptors were gathered from a man aged 30 to 45 with HIV. Both conserved end residues are part of each CDR3.

len | v_gene | CDR3aa
16 | TRBV15 | CATSRGMGLAGLEQYF
16 | TRBV14 | CASSQGLEGRRETQYF
15 | TRBV9 | CASSVAGRVNTEAFF
14 | TRBV5-1 | CASSLTGFGDTQYF
16 | TRBV4-1 | CASSQEEGRGYNEQFF
15 | TRBV19 | CASSPKKLGDNEQFF
14 | TRBV5-6 | CASSLGTSNTEAFF
16 | TRBV9 | CASSPVGGARGEKLFF
15 | TRBV2 | CASSEAGGASYEQYF
16 | TRBV19 | CASSNTYDRGLNEQYF
15 | TRBV6-6 | CASSPDRERAYGYTF
12 | TRBV30 | CAWSARGEKLFF
15 | TRBV6-1 | CASSLRQGGFNEQFF
14 | TRBV6-5 | CASSDLAGRYEQYF
16 | TRBV27 | CASSLFTQGATYEQYF
13 | TRBV7-2 | CASSLASGNGYTF
15 | TRBV5-4 | CASSLGQVNAGELFF
15 | TRBV11-3 | CASSPDRGLTYEQYF
15 | TRBV7-2 | CASSLSGPINQPQHF
16 | TRBV4-2 | CASSQVKGSGSYGYTF
14 | TRBV5-4 | CASSPLDGNTEAFF
13 | TRBV18 | CASSPQTNYEQYF
13 | TRBV2 | CASRGTGLAKQYF
15 | TRBV15 | CATSRVLGSYNEQFF
14 | TRBV27 | CASSRLAGVAEQFF
14 | TRBV5-6 | CASSPGRGERGYTF